This TCR beta chain was observed in a study of blood T cell repertoires in COVID-19. A Seattle source enrolled patients during active infection and followed them longitudinally. In the study's own analysis: Reference gene primers were amplified, and this amplification served to estimate nucleated cell counts. Libraries were prepared by immunoSEQ multiplex PCR; TCRdb keeps only in-frame clonotypes and omits some of them. The DNA gave D and trimming, while V, J and clone size come from that table. In the table there are 200,000 to 250,000 clones, approximately 85% of which are singletons. Trimming pared 5 bases from V and 3 bases from J, leaving 7 bases between. This CDR3 contains 12 residues. The V gene's germline CDR1 is SQVTM and CDR2 ANQGSEA.

Sequencing used peripheral blood. The rearrangement uses TRBV29-1 and TRBJ2-2; D unresolved. The clonotype originates from an elderly woman with COVID-19, enrolled during active disease. The CDR3 protein is CSVLPYTGELFF. Written as DNA, the CDR3 is TGCAGCGTTCTCCCTTACACCGGGGAGCTGTTTTTT.